The clone carrying this T cell receptor (beta chain) appeared a few times. What it binds is unknown. These data are taken from a study of cytomegalovirus exposure and HLA in healthy donors. Findings of the study overall: For TCR beta chains, V- and J-gene trimming was later linked to a missense DCLRE1C variant. In vitro assays verified that a few CMV-associated chains recognized CMV antigens specifically. Fewer N-insertions (relative to the roughly 660-donor mean) were reportedly seen in an Asian-associated ancestry cluster in a later analysis.

In the PCR, 60 Vbeta and 13 Jbeta primers were used. Generated by immunoSEQ multiplex PCR, the TCRdb table keeps only in-frame clones and is missing some. The sample shows roughly 150,000 clones, 70% of them seen only once. The CDR3 covers 16 residues. Germline V gene lookup returns CDR1 LNHDA and CDR2 SQIVND (reference sequence). Trimming cost V 1 base and J 6 bases, with 15 bases left between them. The receptor was isolated from a man between 18 and 35 years old in good health and CMV-seropositive. The source material was PBMCs. J is TRBJ2-2 and V is TRBV19; TRBD2 might be the D (5 bases). CDR3 in amino acids: CASSIVGGLSSGELFF. CDR3 bases: TGTGCCAGTAGTATAGTTGGAGGCTTGTCCTCCGGGGAGCTGTTTTTT.